This T cell receptor (beta chain) comes out of a study of T cell responses to AZD1222 COVID-19 vaccine. Generated by immunoSEQ multiplex PCR, the TCRdb table keeps only in-frame clones and is missing some. The sample records 57,000 or so clones, roughly four fifths being singletons. Findings of the study overall: Increased Spike-specific TCR breadth and depth were observed after two AZD1222 doses.

As regards this clone: Its target is not known.

Both about-4-week and about-12-week second-dose recipients were combined. In germline, CDR1 is SGHVS, CDR2 FQNEAQ. Trimming took 5 bases from V and 1 from J, leaving 11 bases between them. The CDR3 has 14 amino acids. The chain recombines TRBV7-8 with TRBJ2-5, with no clear D. The source was peripheral blood, collected 28 days after the second AZD1222 dose. This TCR was recovered from an adult who received the AZD1222 COVID-19 vaccine. CDR3 coding DNA: TGTGCCAGCAGCCAGGCGACCTTCCAAGAGACCCAGTACTTC. Its protein product is CASSQATFQETQYF.